Below, 6 T cell receptor beta chains from the same sample are listed, as sequenced in a study of cytomegalovirus exposure and HLA in healthy donors. The PCR used 60 Vbeta and 13 Jbeta primers. TCRdb's table, derived via immunoSEQ multiplex PCR, lists solely in-frame clones and lacks some. The table includes about 200,000 clones, approximately 80% detected once. Sequenced sample: PBMCs. Receptors were obtained from a girl aged 2 to 10 in good health and CMV-seronegative.

This chain uses TRBV6-4 with TRBJ2-1; D is possibly TRBD2 (7 bases). V was pared by 3 bases and J by 8 bases, with 14 bases between. Germline loops: CDR1 MRHNA, CDR2 SNTAGT. The CDR3 has 14 amino acids. The CDR3 sequence: CASSESPGGDEQFF. Written as DNA, the CDR3 is TGTGCCAGCAGTGAAAGCCCGGGGGGCGATGAGCAGTTCTTC.

This clone showed up just once. V is TRBV5-1 and J is TRBJ1-2, with D possibly matching TRBD1 (5 bases). V lost 3 bases, J lost 6 bases, and 12 bases lay in between. Germline V CDR1 and CDR2: SGHRS, YFSETQ. The CDR3 has 13 amino acids. Here the CDR3 DNA reads TGCGCCAGCAGCTCGCAGGGTGAGCATGGCTACACCTTC. It specifies CASSSQGEHGYTF.

This clone was seen more than once but under ten times. The chain recombines TRBV11-3 with TRBJ2-2; D might be TRBD1 (5 bases). This CDR3 is 13 amino acids long. CDR1 and CDR2 from the germline V gene are SGHNT and YENEEA. Trimming took off 5 bases at V and 6 bases at J, with 10 bases between the two ends. As DNA, the CDR3 is TGTGCCAGCAGCCCCTTAGGGGCCGGGGAGCTGTTTTTT. This translates into CASSPLGAGELFF.

The rearrangement uses TRBV4-2 and TRBJ2-3, with 14 nucleotides matching TRBD2. V dropped 0 bases and J dropped 4; count of bases not matched to a gene: 3. The CDR3 is made up of 17 amino acids. CDR1 is LGHNA and CDR2 is YNFKEQ in the germline V gene. The CDR3 loop reads CASSQDGTSGSPDTQYF. As DNA, the CDR3 is TGTGCCAGCAGCCAAGATGGGACTAGCGGGAGCCCAGATACGCAGTATTTT.

The J gene is TRBJ2-1, the V gene TRBV9; 9 nucleotides align to TRBD2. CDR1 and CDR2 from the germline V gene are SGDLS and YYNGEE. The CDR3 has 15 amino acids. The V gene end was trimmed by 2 bases and the J gene end by 2 bases; junction bases not matched to a gene: 2. DNA of the CDR3: TGTGCCAGCAGCGTGGCTAGCGGGGCCTACAATGAGCAGTTCTTC. Its translation is CASSVASGAYNEQFF.

V usage is TRBV5-1 and J usage is TRBJ2-7; 11 bases align to TRBD2. This CDR3 is 14 amino acids long. The V and J ends lost 4 bases and 8 bases, in that order; junction bases with no gene match: 8. Germline CDR1 and CDR2: SGHRS and YFSETQ. The DNA for the CDR3 is TGCGCCAGCAGCACGCCGACTAGCGGGGATAAGCAGTACTTC. This translates into CASSTPTSGDKQYF.